This entry concerns a single T cell receptor (beta chain). The repertoire was sequenced with immunoSEQ multiplex PCR; TCRdb's copy has only in-frame clones and lacks some. The sample contains about 60,000 clones, more than 85% of which appear only once. The V and J ends lost 8 bases and 0 bases respectively, with 14 bases between them. Germline CDR1 GTSNPN, CDR2 SVGIG (reference sequence). The CDR3 consists of 14 residues. This sample was taken from a study of T cell changes during pregnancy in multiple sclerosis. The clonotype originates from a female donor with multiple sclerosis, enrolled in a pregnancy study. Specimen: peripheral blood, collected before pregnancy. The chain combines TRBV30 with TRBJ1-3; a weak D match, TRBD1 (6 bases). As DNA, the CDR3 is TGTGCCAGCCAAACAGGGAGCTCTGGAAACACCATATATTTT. Translated: CASQTGSSGNTIYF.